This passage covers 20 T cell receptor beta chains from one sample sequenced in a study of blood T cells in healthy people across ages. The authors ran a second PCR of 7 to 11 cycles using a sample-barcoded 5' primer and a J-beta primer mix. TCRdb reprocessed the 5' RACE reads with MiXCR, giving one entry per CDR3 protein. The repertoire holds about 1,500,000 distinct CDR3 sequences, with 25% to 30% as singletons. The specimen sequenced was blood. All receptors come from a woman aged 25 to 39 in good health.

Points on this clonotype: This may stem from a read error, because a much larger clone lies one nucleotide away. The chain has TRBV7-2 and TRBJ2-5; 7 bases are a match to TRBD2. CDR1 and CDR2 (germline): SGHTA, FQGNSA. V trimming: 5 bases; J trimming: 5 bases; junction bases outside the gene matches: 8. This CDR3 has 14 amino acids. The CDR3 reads CASSGDRGEETQYF. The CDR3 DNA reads TGTGCCAGCAGCGGGGACCGGGGGGAGGAGACCCAGTACTTC.

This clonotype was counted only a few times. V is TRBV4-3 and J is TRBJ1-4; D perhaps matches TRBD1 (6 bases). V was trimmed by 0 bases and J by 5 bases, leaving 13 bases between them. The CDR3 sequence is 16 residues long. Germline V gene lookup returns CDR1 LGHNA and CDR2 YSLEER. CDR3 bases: TGCGCCAGCAGCCAAGATCGCAGGGGAGGGAATGAAAAACTGTTTTTT. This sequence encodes CASSQDRRGGNEKLFF.

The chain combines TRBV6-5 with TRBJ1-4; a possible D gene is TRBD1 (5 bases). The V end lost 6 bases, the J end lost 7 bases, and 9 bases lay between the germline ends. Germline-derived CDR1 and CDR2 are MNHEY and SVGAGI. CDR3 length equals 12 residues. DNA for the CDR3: TGTGCCAGCAGCCTAGGGACTGAAAAACTGTTTTTT. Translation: CASSLGTEKLFF.

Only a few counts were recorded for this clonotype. As DNA, the CDR3 is TGCGCCAGCAGCCAAGAGTGGGGGCAGGGGTCCTACAATGAGCAGTTCTTC. This encodes CASSQEWGQGSYNEQFF. V is TRBV4-3 and J is TRBJ2-1; D is perhaps TRBD1 (6 bases). The CDR3 spans 17 residues. V lost 0 bases, J lost 1 base, and 13 bases lay in between. Germline V gene data show CDR1 as LGHNA and CDR2 as YSLEER.

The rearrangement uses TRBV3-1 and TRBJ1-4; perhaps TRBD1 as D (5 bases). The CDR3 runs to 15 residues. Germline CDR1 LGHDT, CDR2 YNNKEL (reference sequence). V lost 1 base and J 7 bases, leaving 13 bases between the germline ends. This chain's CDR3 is CASSQGAGGGEKLFF. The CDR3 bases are TGTGCCAGCAGCCAAGGAGCGGGGGGAGGTGAAAAACTGTTTTTT.

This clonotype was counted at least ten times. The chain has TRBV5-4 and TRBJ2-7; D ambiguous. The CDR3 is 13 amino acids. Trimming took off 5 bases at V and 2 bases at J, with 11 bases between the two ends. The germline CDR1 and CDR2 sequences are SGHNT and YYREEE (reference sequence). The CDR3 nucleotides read TGTGCCAGCAGACTGATGGGGACCTACGAGCAGTACTTC. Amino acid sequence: CASRLMGTYEQYF.

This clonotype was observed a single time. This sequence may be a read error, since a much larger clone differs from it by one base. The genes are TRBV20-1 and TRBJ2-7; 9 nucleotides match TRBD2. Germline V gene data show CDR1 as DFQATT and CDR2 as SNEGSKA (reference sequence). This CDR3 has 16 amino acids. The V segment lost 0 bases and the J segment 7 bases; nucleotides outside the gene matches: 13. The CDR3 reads CSARDPTSGNYNEQYF. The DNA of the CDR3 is TGCAGTGCTAGAGATCCGACTAGCGGAAACTACAATGAGCAGTACTTC.

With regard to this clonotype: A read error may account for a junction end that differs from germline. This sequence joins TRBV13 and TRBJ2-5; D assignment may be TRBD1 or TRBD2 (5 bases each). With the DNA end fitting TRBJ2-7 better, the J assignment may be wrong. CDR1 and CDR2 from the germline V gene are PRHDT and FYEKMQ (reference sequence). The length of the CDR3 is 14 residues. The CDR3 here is CASSSLEGQYEQYF. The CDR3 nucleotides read TGTGCCAGTAGCTCCTTAGAGGGGCAGTACGAGCAGTACTTC.

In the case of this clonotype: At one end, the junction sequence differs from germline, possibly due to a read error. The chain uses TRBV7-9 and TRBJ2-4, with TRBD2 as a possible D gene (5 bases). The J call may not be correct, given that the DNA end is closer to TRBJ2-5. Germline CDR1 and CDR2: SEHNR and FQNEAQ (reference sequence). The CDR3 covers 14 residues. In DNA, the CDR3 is TGTGCCGGCAGCTTAGACGGGAACCAAGGGACCCAGTACTTC. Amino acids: CAGSLDGNQGTQYF.

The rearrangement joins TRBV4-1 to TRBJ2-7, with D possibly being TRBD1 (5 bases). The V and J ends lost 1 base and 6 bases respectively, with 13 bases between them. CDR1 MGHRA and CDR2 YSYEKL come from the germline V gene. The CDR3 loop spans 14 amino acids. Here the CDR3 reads CASSQVKSGSEQYF. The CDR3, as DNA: TGCGCCAGCAGCCAAGTAAAATCAGGGTCCGAGCAGTACTTC.

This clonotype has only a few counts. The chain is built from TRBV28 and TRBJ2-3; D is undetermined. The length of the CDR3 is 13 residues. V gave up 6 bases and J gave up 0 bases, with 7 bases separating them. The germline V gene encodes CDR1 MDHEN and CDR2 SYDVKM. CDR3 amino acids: CASRIVSTDTQYF. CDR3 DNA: TGTGCCAGCAGGATAGTAAGCACAGATACGCAGTATTTT.

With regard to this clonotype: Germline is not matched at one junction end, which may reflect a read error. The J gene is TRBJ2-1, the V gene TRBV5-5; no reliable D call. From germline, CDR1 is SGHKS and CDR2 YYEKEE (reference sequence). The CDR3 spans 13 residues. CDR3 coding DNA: TGTGCCAGAAGCTTGACCCCCCAAGAGACCCAGTTCTTC. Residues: CARSLTPQETQFF.

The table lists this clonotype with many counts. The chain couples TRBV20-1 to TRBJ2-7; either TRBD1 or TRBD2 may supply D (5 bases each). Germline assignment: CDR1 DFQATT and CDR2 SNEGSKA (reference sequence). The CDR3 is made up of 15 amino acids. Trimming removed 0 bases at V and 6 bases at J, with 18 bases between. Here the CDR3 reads CSARDRRGVRSEQYF. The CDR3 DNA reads TGCAGTGCTAGAGATCGGAGAGGGGTGCGATCCGAGCAGTACTTC.

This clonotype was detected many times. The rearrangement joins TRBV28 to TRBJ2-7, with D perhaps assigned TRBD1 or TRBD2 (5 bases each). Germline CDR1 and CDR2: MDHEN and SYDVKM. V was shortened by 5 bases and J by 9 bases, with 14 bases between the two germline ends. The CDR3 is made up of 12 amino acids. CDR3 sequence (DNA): TGTGCCAGCAGTCCTCAGAGGGGCGGGCAGTACTTC. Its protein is CASSPQRGGQYF.

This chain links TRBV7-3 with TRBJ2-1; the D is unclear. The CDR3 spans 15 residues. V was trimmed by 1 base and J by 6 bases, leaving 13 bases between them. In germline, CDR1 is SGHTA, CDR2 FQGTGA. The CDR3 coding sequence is TGTGCCAGCAGCTTAATGGTAGGTGGATTCAATGAGCAGTTCTTC. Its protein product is CASSLMVGGFNEQFF.

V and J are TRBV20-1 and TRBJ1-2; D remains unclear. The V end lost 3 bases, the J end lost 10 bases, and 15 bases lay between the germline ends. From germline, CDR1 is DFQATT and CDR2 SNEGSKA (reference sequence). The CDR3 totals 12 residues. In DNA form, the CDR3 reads TGCAGTGCTAGGTCAAACCGGCGGACCTACACCTTC. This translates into CSARSNRRTYTF.

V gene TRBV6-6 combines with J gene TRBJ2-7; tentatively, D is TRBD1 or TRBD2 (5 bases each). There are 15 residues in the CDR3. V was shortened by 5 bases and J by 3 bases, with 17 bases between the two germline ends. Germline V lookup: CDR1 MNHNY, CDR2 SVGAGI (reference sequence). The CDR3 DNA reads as TGTGCCAGCAGTGGCCGGGACCGGCTAATCTACGAGCAGTACTTC. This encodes CASSGRDRLIYEQYF.

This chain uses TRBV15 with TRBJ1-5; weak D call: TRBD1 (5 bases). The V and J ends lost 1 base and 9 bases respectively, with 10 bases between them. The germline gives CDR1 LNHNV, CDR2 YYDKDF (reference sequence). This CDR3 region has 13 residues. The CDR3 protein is CATSRGGFRPQHF. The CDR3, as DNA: TGTGCCACCAGCAGAGGGGGGTTCAGGCCCCAGCATTTT. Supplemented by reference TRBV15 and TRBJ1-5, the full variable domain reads DAMVIQNPRYQVTQFGKPVTLSCSQTLNHNVMYWYQQKSSQAPKLLFHYYDKDFNNEADTPDNFQSRRPNTSFCFLDIRSPGLGDTAMYLCATSRGGFRPQHFGDGTRLSIL.

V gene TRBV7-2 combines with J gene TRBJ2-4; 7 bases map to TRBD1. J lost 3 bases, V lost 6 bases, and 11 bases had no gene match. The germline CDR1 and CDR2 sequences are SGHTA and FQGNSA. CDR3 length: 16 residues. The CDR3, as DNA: TGTGCCAGCAGACTCGAGGGGGCGCGTGGCAAAAACATTCAGTACTTC. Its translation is CASRLEGARGKNIQYF.

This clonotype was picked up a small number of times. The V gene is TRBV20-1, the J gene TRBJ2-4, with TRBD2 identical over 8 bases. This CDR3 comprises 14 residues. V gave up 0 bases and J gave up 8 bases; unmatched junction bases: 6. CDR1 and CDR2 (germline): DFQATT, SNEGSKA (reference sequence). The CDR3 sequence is CSARDHGGEDIQYF. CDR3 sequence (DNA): TGCAGTGCTAGAGATCACGGGGGGGAAGACATTCAGTACTTC.